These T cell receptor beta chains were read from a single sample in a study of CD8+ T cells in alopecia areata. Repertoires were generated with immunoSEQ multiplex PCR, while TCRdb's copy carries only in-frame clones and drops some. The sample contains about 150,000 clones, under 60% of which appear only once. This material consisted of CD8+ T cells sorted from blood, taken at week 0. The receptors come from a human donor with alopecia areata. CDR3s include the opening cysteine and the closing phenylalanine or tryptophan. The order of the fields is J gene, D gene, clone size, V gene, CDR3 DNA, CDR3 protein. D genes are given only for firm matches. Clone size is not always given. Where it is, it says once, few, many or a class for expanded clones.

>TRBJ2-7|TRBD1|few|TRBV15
TGTGCCACCAGCACCGGGACAGGAATGCCCTCCTACGAGCAGTACTTC
CATSTGTGMPSYEQYF
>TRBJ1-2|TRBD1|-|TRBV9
TGTGCCAGCAGCTCGCCCTCCGGGACAGGGGGGTCTAACTATGGCTACACCTTC
CASSSPSGTGGSNYGYTF
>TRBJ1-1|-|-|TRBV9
TGTGCCAGCAGCAATGGGGGGTCGAACACTGAAGCTTTCTTT
CASSNGGSNTEAFF
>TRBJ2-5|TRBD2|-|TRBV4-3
TGCGCCAGCAGCTCTAGCGGGGGGGCGAAGACCCAGTACTTC
CASSSSGGAKTQYF
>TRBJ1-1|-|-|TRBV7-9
TGTGCCAGCAGCCGTACAGGGCGAGGTACTGAAGCTTTCTTT
CASSRTGRGTEAFF
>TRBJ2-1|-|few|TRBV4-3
TGCGCCAGCAGCCAGGGTCCGGGGACCCTAAGACCCAATGAGCAGTTCTTC
CASSQGPGTLRPNEQFF
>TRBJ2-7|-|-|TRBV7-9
TGTGCCAGCAGCAACTTAGGTGGGAAAGACGAGCAGTACTTC
CASSNLGGKDEQYF
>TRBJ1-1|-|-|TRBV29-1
TGCAGCGTTGAAGGGGGATGGGACACTGAAGCTTTCTTT
CSVEGGWDTEAFF
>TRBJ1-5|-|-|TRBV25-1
TGTGCCAGCAGTTCTTTCGAGGTGGAGGGTCAGCCCCAGCATTTT
CASSSFEVEGQPQHF
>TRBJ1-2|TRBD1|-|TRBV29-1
TGCAGCGTAGACAGGGAAGGCTATGGCTACACCTTC
CSVDREGYGYTF